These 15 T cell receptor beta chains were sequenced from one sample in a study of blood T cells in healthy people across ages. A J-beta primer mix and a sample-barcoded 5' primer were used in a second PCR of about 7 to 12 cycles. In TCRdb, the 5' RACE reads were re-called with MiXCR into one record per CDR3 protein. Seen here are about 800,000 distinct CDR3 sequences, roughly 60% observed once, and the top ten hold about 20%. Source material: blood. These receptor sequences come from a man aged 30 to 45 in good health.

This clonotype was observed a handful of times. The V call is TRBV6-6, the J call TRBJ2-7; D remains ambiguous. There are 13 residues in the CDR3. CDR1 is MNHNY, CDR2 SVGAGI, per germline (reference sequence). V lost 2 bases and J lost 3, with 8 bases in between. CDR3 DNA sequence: TGTGCCAGCAGTTACACTGCAAACTACGAGCAGTACTTC. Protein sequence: CASSYTANYEQYF.

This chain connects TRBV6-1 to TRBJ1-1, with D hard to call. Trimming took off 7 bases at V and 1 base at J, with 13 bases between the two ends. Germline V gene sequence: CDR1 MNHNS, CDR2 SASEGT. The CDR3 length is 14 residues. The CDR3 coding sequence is TGTGCCAGCACCAAGTTACGGGGGAACACTGAAGCTTTCTTT. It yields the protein CASTKLRGNTEAFF.

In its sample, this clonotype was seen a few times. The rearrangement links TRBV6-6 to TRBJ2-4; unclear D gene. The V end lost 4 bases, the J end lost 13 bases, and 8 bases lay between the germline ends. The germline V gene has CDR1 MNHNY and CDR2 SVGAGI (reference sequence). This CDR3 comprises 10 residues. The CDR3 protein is CASSSGEQYF. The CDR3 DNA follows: TGTGCCAGCAGTTCTGGAGAGCAGTACTTC.

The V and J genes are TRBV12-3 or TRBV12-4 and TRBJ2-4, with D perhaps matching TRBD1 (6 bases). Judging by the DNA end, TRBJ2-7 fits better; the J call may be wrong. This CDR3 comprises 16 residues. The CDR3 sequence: CASSFGWQGISYEQYF. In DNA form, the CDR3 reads TGTGCCAGCAGTTTCGGGTGGCAGGGGATTTCCTACGAGCAGTACTTC.

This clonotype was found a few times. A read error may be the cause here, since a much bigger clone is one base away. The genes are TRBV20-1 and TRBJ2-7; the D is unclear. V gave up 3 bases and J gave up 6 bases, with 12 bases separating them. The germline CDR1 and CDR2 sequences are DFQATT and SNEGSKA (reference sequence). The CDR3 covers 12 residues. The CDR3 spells CSASNSDREQYF. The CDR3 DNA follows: TGCAGTGCTAGTAACAGCGACCGCGAGCAGTACTTC.

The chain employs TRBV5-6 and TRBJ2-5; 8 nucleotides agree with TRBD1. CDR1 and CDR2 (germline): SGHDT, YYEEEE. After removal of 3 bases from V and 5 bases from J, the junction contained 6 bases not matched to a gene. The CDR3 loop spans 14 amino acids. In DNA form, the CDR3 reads TGTGCCAGCAGCTCCACAGGGGGATGGGAGACCCAGTACTTC. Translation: CASSSTGGWETQYF.

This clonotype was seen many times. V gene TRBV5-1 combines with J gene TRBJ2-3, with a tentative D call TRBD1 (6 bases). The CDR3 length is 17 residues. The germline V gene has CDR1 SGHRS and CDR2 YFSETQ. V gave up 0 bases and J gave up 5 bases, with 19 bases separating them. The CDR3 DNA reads TGCGCCAGCAGCTTGGATGGGACATCCAAAGAGGGAGATACGCAGTATTTT. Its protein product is CASSLDGTSKEGDTQYF.

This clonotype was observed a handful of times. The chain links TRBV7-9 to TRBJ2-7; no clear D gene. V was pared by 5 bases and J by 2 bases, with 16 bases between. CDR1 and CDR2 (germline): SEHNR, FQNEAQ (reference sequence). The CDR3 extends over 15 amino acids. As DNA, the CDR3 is TGTGCCAGCAGCCCGTGGGCAGCCTCTACCTACGAGCAGTACTTC. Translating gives CASSPWAASTYEQYF. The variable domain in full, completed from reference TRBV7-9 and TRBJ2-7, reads DTGVSQNPRHKITKRGQNVTFRCDPISEHNRLYWYRQTLGQGPEFLTYFQNEAQLEKSRLLSDRFSAERPKGSFSTLEIQRTEQGDSAMYLCASSPWAASTYEQYFGPGTRLTVT.

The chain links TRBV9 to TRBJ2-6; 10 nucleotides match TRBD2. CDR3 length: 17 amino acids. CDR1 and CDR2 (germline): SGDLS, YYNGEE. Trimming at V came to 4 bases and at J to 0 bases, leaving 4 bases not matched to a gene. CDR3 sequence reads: CASSSSGSASGANVLTF. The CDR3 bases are TGTGCCAGCAGCTCTAGCGGGAGCGCCTCTGGGGCCAACGTCCTGACTTTC. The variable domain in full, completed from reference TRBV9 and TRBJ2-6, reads DSGVTQTPKHLITATGQRVTLRCSPRSGDLSVYWYQQSLDQGLQFLIQYYNGEERAKGNILERFSAQQFPDLHSELNLSSLELGDSALYFCASSSSGSASGANVLTFGAGSRLTVL.

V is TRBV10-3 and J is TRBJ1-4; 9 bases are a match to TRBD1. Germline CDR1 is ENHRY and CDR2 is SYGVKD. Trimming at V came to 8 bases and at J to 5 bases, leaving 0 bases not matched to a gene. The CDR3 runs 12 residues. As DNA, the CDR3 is TGTGCCATCGGGACAGGGAATGAAAAACTGTTTTTT. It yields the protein CAIGTGNEKLFF.

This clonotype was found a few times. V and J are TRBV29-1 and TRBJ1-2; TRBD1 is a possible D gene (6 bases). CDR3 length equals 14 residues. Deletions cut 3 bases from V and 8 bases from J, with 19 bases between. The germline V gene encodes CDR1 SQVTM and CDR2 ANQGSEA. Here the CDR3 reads CSVELPNRVSGYTF. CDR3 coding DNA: TGCAGCGTTGAGCTACCCAACAGGGTGTCGGGCTACACCTTC.

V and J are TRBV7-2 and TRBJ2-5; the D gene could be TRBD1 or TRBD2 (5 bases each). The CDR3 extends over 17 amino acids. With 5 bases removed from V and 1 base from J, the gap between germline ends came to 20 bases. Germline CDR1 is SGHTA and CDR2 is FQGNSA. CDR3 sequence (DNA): TGTGCCAGCAGCCCAAATCGTGCCCGGGGCCGCCAAGAGACCCAGTACTTC. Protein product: CASSPNRARGRQETQYF.

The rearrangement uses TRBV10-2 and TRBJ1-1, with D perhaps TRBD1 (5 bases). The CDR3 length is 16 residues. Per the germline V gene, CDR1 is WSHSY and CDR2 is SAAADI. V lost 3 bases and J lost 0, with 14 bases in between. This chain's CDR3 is CASSDRRVGVNTEAFF. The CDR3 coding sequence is TGCGCCAGCAGTGACAGGAGAGTAGGGGTGAACACTGAAGCTTTCTTT.

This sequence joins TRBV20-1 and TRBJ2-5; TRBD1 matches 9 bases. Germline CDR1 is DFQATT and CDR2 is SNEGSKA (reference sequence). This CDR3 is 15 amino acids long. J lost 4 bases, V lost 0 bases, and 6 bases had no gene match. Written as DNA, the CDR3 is TGCAGTGCTAGAGAATGGGACAGGGTGGGAGAGACCCAGTACTTC. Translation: CSAREWDRVGETQYF.

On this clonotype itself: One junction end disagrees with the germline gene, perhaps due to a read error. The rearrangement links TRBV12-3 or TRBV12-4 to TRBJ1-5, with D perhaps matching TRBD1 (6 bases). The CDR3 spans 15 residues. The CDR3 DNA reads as TGTGCCGGCAGTTTAGGGGGTTTGCGGCGACAGCCCCAGCATTTT. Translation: CAGSLGGLRRQPQHF.